These 21 T cell receptor beta chains were all obtained from the same sample, sequenced in a study of T cell repertoires in ileal Crohn's disease. Data came from immunoSEQ multiplex PCR; TCRdb stores just in-frame clones and leaves some out. This table has 13,000 or so clones, 70% to 85% appearing once. This sample's time point: inflamed ileum from the surgical specimen. Sequenced material: ileal tissue. Receptors were obtained from an adult with Crohn's disease.

This clone was observed a few times. J is TRBJ1-2 and V is TRBV6-5; D not certain. V lost 7 bases, J lost 2 bases, and 11 bases lay in between. Germline CDR1 reads MNHEY; CDR2 reads SVGAGI. The CDR3 has 13 amino acids. CDR3 sequence: CASMPLLNYGYTF. The CDR3 DNA reads TGTGCCAGCATGCCCCTCCTAAACTATGGCTACACCTTC.

CDR3 sequence: CASSREGFEGTQYF. DNA for the CDR3: TGTGCCAGCTCTCGAGAGGGCTTTGAGGGTACGCAGTATTTT. The genes are TRBV18 and TRBJ2-3, with D possibly TRBD2 on 5 matching bases. Germline V gene sequence: CDR1 KGHSH, CDR2 LQKENI. V was shortened by 6 bases and J by 8 bases, with 18 bases between the two germline ends. The CDR3 length is 14 residues.

V gene TRBV28 combines with J gene TRBJ1-5; D is ambiguous. Looked up from germline, CDR1 is MDHEN and CDR2 is SYDVKM. The CDR3 is made up of 13 amino acids. The V end was cut by 6 bases, the J end by 1 base, with 7 bases between. The CDR3 DNA follows: TGTGCCAGCAGGCCCCTGAGCAATCAGCCCCAGCATTTT. It codes for CASRPLSNQPQHF.

This sequence joins TRBV6-5 and TRBJ1-3, with 7 bases that match TRBD1. The CDR3 runs to 14 residues. Trimming removed 6 bases from V and 10 bases from J; junction bases left unmatched: 12. The germline V gene encodes CDR1 MNHEY and CDR2 SVGAGI. CDR3 amino acids: CASRRGGQAGTIYF. CDR3 nucleotides: TGTGCCAGCAGAAGAGGTGGACAGGCGGGGACCATATATTTT.

V gene TRBV4-2 combines with J gene TRBJ2-7; 8 bases are shared with TRBD1. The CDR3 totals 16 residues. V lost 1 base, J lost 4 bases, and 9 bases stayed unmatched. Germline V CDR1 and CDR2: LGHNA, YNFKEQ. The CDR3 coding sequence is TGTGCCAGCAGCCAAGCCCCGAGGACAGGGATATACGAGCAGTACTTC. The encoded protein is CASSQAPRTGIYEQYF.

V gene TRBV11-2 combines with J gene TRBJ1-5; D is ambiguous. With 1 base removed from V and 5 bases from J, the gap between germline ends came to 9 bases. The CDR3 is made up of 14 amino acids. Germline-derived CDR1 and CDR2 are SGHAT and FQNNGV. The CDR3 nucleotides read TGTGCCAGCAGCTTAGCTCCCGTTGATCAGCCCCAGCATTTT. It codes for CASSLAPVDQPQHF.

The chain uses TRBV6-1 and TRBJ2-7; 7 bases are a match to TRBD2. CDR1 is MNHNS and CDR2 is SASEGT in the germline V gene. The CDR3 spans 14 residues. The junction had 5 bases not matched to a gene; V was cut back by 4 bases and J by 2 bases. The CDR3 region is CASSVTSDTYEQYF. CDR3 sequence (DNA): TGTGCCAGCAGTGTCACTAGCGACACCTACGAGCAGTACTTC.

This sequence joins TRBV6-5 and TRBJ1-5; 7 positions agree with TRBD1. The CDR3 sequence is 14 residues long. V lost 5 bases and J lost 5; bases outside the gene matches: 6. The germline CDR1 and CDR2 sequences are MNHEY and SVGAGI. CDR3: CASSKQGRDQPQHF. For the CDR3, the DNA is TGTGCCAGCAGTAAACAGGGGAGGGATCAGCCCCAGCATTTT.

The V gene is TRBV28, the J gene TRBJ1-6; D is perhaps TRBD1 (5 bases). CDR3 length: 18 amino acids. Per the germline V gene, CDR1 is MDHEN and CDR2 is SYDVKM. V was cut by 2 bases and J by 0 bases, with 14 bases left in between. The CDR3 protein is CASSLRRDSGSYNSPLHF. In DNA form, the CDR3 reads TGTGCCAGCAGTTTAAGGCGGGACTCGGGCTCCTATAATTCACCCCTCCACTTT.

The chain carries TRBV7-3 and TRBJ1-1; D gene uncertain. Looked up from germline, CDR1 is SGHTA and CDR2 is FQGTGA. This CDR3 has 13 residues. With 7 bases removed from V and 3 bases from J, the gap between germline ends came to 12 bases. CDR3 loop: CASTEGRDTEAFF. CDR3 coding DNA: TGTGCCAGCACGGAAGGACGGGACACTGAAGCTTTCTTT.

This clone showed up just a few times. The CDR3 nucleotides read TGTGCCAGCAGCCCGGACTTCGCGGGGGAGCAGTACTTC. This sequence encodes CASSPDFAGEQYF. V gene TRBV11-3 combines with J gene TRBJ2-7; TRBD2 is a possible D gene (6 bases). Trimming left V 5 bases short and J 7 bases short, with 15 bases between. The CDR3 loop spans 13 amino acids. The V gene's germline CDR1 is SGHNT and CDR2 YENEEA. Variable domain in full (rest from reference TRBV11-3 and TRBJ2-7): EAGVVQSPRYKIIEKKQPVAFWCNPISGHNTLYWYLQNLGQGPELLIRYENEEAVDDSQLPKDRFSAERLKGVDSTLKIQPAELGDSAVYLCASSPDFAGEQYFGPGTRLTVT.

The chain carries TRBV5-1 and TRBJ1-2; D uncertain. The V end lost 0 bases, the J end lost 0 bases, and 12 bases lay between the germline ends. The CDR3 covers 16 residues. Looked up from germline, CDR1 is SGHRS and CDR2 is YFSETQ. The CDR3: CASSLDPASTNYGYTF. CDR3 bases: TGCGCCAGCAGCTTGGATCCGGCCAGCACTAACTATGGCTACACCTTC.

The rearrangement joins TRBV2 to TRBJ1-1; D call uncertain. The CDR3 is 14 residues long. V was trimmed by 3 bases and J by 1 base, leaving 9 bases between them. The germline CDR1 and CDR2 sequences are SNHLY and FYNNEI. The CDR3 loop is CASSETGSNTEAFF. The CDR3 DNA follows: TGTGCCAGCAGTGAGACGGGATCGAACACTGAAGCTTTCTTT.

The V gene is TRBV10-2, the J gene TRBJ2-7; D is unresolved. CDR1 is WSHSY, CDR2 SAAADI, per germline. V shed 5 bases and J shed 4 bases, with 9 bases lying between them. The CDR3 is 12 amino acids. The CDR3 nucleotides are TGCGCCAGCAGTTATACGGGTTACGAGCAGTACTTC. Its protein product is CASSYTGYEQYF.

This clone occurred a few times. The identical CDR3 is also encoded by other nucleotide sequences in the sample. This chain connects TRBV30 to TRBJ2-7; D call uncertain. V lost 0 bases and J lost 2, with 5 bases in between. Germline V gene data show CDR1 as GTSNPN and CDR2 as SVGIG (reference sequence). The CDR3 is 12 amino acids. The CDR3 DNA reads as TGTGCCTGGAGTGTCTCCACCTACGAGCAGTACTTC. Protein: CAWSVSTYEQYF. Full variable domain (rest looked up from reference TRBV30 and TRBJ2-7): SQTIHQWPATLVQPVGSPLSLECTVEGTSNPNLYWYRQAAGRGLQLLFYSVGIGQISSEVPQNLSASRPQDRQFILSSKKLLLSDSGFYLCAWSVSTYEQYFGPGTRLTVT.

This clone was seen only a few times. This rearrangement joins TRBV28 to TRBJ1-1; 8 bases fit TRBD1. Trimming took 3 bases from V and 6 from J; bases not matched to a gene: 12. The CDR3 has 16 amino acids. Germline values: CDR1 MDHEN, CDR2 SYDVKM. The CDR3 sequence is CASSLPGQGVKAEAFF. The CDR3 DNA reads TGTGCCAGCAGTTTGCCCGGACAGGGAGTTAAGGCTGAAGCTTTCTTT.

The chain recombines TRBV6-1 with TRBJ2-6, with D possibly TRBD1 on 5 matching bases. The CDR3 runs to 16 residues. Trimming took off 2 bases at V and 0 bases at J, with 8 bases between the two ends. The V gene's germline CDR1 is MNHNS and CDR2 SASEGT. The CDR3 region is CASSEQGNSGANVLTF. The DNA of the CDR3 is TGTGCCAGCAGTGAACAGGGAAACTCTGGGGCCAACGTCCTGACTTTC.

This clone was seen once. This chain uses TRBV29-1 with TRBJ1-1, with 9 bases lining up with TRBD1. The trim removed 5 bases at V and 3 bases at J, leaving 7 bases unmatched. The germline V gene encodes CDR1 SQVTM and CDR2 ANQGSEA. The CDR3 totals 14 residues. CDR3 residues: CSVMKQGADTEAFF. The DNA for the CDR3 is TGCAGCGTTATGAAACAGGGGGCGGACACTGAAGCTTTCTTT.

This chain connects TRBV18 to TRBJ1-2; 7 bases agree with TRBD1. With 4 bases clipped from V and 11 bases from J, the junction kept 10 bases outside the gene matches. From germline, CDR1 is KGHSH and CDR2 LQKENI. The CDR3 has 13 residues. The DNA for the CDR3 is TGTGCCAGCTCACTTGGGACAGAGGGCGGATACACCTTC. This sequence encodes CASSLGTEGGYTF.

CDR3 in DNA: TGTGCCATCAGTCTCACGGACCTTCAAGGGGATGACTACACCTTC. Translation gives CAISLTDLQGDDYTF. The chain is built from TRBV10-3 and TRBJ1-2; perhaps TRBD1 as D (5 bases). V was clipped by 5 bases and J by 10 bases, with 23 bases between them. Per germline, CDR1 ENHRY and CDR2 SYGVKD. The CDR3 runs to 15 residues.

Of note for this clone: Other DNA variants within this sample encode the same CDR3. In DNA form, the CDR3 reads TGTGCCAGCACCCTAAGGGGGAACTATGGCTACACCTTC. It specifies CASTLRGNYGYTF. The genes are TRBV7-9 and TRBJ1-2; D is perhaps TRBD1 (6 bases). V lost 7 bases and J lost 2, with 11 bases in between. From germline, CDR1 is SEHNR and CDR2 FQNEAQ (reference sequence). The length of the CDR3 is 13 residues.